The 29 T cell receptor beta chains in this list originate from one sample, sequenced in a study of cytomegalovirus exposure and HLA in healthy donors. The primer mix had 60 Vbeta and 13 Jbeta primers. Method: immunoSEQ multiplex PCR; TCRdb's copy keeps in-frame clones and lacks some. The data contain approximately 100,000 clones, about 80% of them singletons. Source material: PBMCs. The receptors were gathered from a man aged 50 to 60 in good health and CMV-seropositive.

V gene TRBV5-1 combines with J gene TRBJ2-2; a possible D gene is TRBD2 (6 bases). Per germline, CDR1 SGHRS and CDR2 YFSETQ. The V end lost 2 bases, the J end lost 1 base, and 6 bases lay between the germline ends. This CDR3 has 14 residues. This CDR3 reads CASSFSGNTGELFF. The CDR3 DNA sequence: TGCGCCAGCAGCTTTAGCGGGAACACCGGGGAGCTGTTTTTT. The complete variable domain, with remaining parts taken from reference TRBV5-1 and TRBJ2-2, reads KAGVTQTPRYLIKTRGQQVTLSCSPISGHRSVSWYQQTPGQGLQFLFEYFSETQRNKGNFPGRFSGRQFSNSRSEMNVSTLELGDSALYLCASSFSGNTGELFFGEGSRLTVL.

The table lists this clone with a few counts. This chain links TRBV11-2 with TRBJ2-1, with 11 bases matching TRBD1. CDR1 and CDR2 (germline): SGHAT, FQNNGV. The ends lost 1 base at V and 1 base at J; junction bases unmatched: 3. The CDR3 consists of 17 residues. The CDR3 nucleotides are TGTGCCAGCAGCTTAGTGGGACAGGGGGTTTCCTACAATGAGCAGTTCTTC. Its protein product is CASSLVGQGVSYNEQFF.

As for this clone: This sample includes further DNA sequences coding for the same CDR3. The chain uses TRBV27 and TRBJ2-7; D is possibly TRBD2 (5 bases). V lost 6 bases and J lost 5, with 14 bases in between. There are 13 residues in the CDR3. Germline CDR1 and CDR2: MNHEY and SMNVEV (reference sequence). The CDR3 sequence: CASRGEMRDEQYF. CDR3 bases: TGTGCCAGCAGGGGTGAAATGCGGGACGAGCAGTACTTC.

The chain combines TRBV5-1 with TRBJ1-2; tentatively, D is TRBD1 (5 bases). The CDR3 contains 15 residues. CDR1 is SGHRS, CDR2 YFSETQ, per germline. The V and J ends lost 1 base and 1 base respectively, with 11 bases between them. The CDR3 nucleotides read TGCGCCAGCAGCTTGAGGGCAGGGTTTAACTATGGCTACACCTTC. Translating it yields CASSLRAGFNYGYTF.

The V call is TRBV5-1, the J call TRBJ1-2; 9 nucleotides agree with TRBD1. The CDR3 is 14 amino acids. V shed 3 bases, J shed 2 bases, and the junction held 2 bases outside the gene matches. Germline V gene lookup returns CDR1 SGHRS and CDR2 YFSETQ. CDR3 sequence (DNA): TGCGCCAGCAGCTGGGGGACAGGGAACTATGGCTACACCTTC. Encoded protein: CASSWGTGNYGYTF.

The rearrangement links TRBV30 to TRBJ2-2, with D possibly being TRBD2 (6 bases). V lost 0 bases and J lost 0, with 11 bases in between. Germline lookup yields CDR1 GTSNPN and CDR2 SVGIG (reference sequence). The CDR3 is made up of 16 amino acids. The DNA for the CDR3 is TGTGCCTGGAGTGTTGGTGGAGGGGCGAACACCGGGGAGCTGTTTTTT. Protein sequence: CAWSVGGGANTGELFF.

The chain carries TRBV7-9 and TRBJ1-3, with D unclear. The CDR3 is 13 amino acids. The germline gives CDR1 SEHNR, CDR2 FQNEAQ (reference sequence). The V end was cut by 1 base, the J end by 2 bases, with 3 bases between. In DNA, the CDR3 is TGTGCCAGCAGCTTAGGAGCTGGAAACACCATATATTTT. Translated, it gives CASSLGAGNTIYF.

The chain has TRBV6-5 and TRBJ2-4; TRBD2 matches at 8 bases. The germline CDR1 and CDR2 sequences are MNHEY and SVGAGI. The junction had 8 bases not matched to a gene; V was cut back by 11 bases and J by 2 bases. The CDR3 extends over 14 amino acids. The CDR3 nucleotides are TGTGCCCTCGGGGGGGGCACGCCCAAAAACATTCAGTACTTC. It is translated as CALGGGTPKNIQYF.

This chain connects TRBV2 to TRBJ2-7; D uncertain. Per germline, CDR1 SNHLY and CDR2 FYNNEI. V was pared by 2 bases and J by 7 bases, with 12 bases between. This CDR3 region has 13 residues. CDR3 in DNA: TGTGCCAGCAGTGAACTATACGCGTCGGAGCAGTACTTC. It encodes CASSELYASEQYF.

The chain carries TRBV7-9 and TRBJ2-5; weak D call: TRBD1 (6 bases). The V gene's germline CDR1 is SEHNR and CDR2 FQNEAQ (reference sequence). The CDR3 runs 14 residues. Trimming took 10 bases from V and 3 from J, leaving 18 bases between them. The CDR3: CATNSQGNEETQYF. The CDR3 bases are TGTGCCACCAACTCACAGGGAAATGAAGAGACCCAGTACTTC.

The DNA of the CDR3 is TGTGCCAGCAGTCCTCGAAGGGACACGAACACTGAAGCTTTCTTT. Its translation is CASSPRRDTNTEAFF. The gene calls are TRBV27 and TRBJ1-1; D may be TRBD1 (6 bases). This CDR3 has 15 residues. Germline V CDR1 and CDR2: MNHEY, SMNVEV (reference sequence). V gave up 5 bases and J gave up 1 base, with 14 bases separating them.

This clone was seen a handful of times. This rearrangement joins TRBV5-1 to TRBJ2-1; D perhaps matches TRBD2 (5 bases). The CDR3 runs 16 residues. Germline CDR1 is SGHRS and CDR2 is YFSETQ. V was shortened by 5 bases and J by 2 bases, with 17 bases between the two germline ends. CDR3 sequence: CASRRVSGGTYNEQFF. In DNA, the CDR3 is TGCGCCAGCAGGCGCGTATCCGGAGGAACCTACAATGAGCAGTTCTTC.

The chain combines TRBV27 with TRBJ1-6; 10 bases are shared with TRBD1. The CDR3 covers 14 residues. Unmatched junction bases numbered 4, after V lost 7 bases and J lost 7 bases. Germline CDR1 MNHEY, CDR2 SMNVEV (reference sequence). CDR3 coding DNA: TGTGCCAGCACCCTGGACAGGGGGAATTCACCCCTCCACTTT. Translated, it gives CASTLDRGNSPLHF.

The chain recombines TRBV5-1 with TRBJ2-7; 8 bases align to TRBD2. CDR1 SGHRS and CDR2 YFSETQ come from the germline V gene. CDR3 length equals 13 residues. Unmatched junction bases numbered 1, after V lost 5 bases and J lost 0 bases. Here the CDR3 reads CASSSGNSYEQYF. The CDR3 DNA is TGCGCCAGCAGTAGCGGGAACTCCTACGAGCAGTACTTC.

This clone was detected only a few times. V and J are TRBV6-4 and TRBJ1-2; TRBD1 agrees at 8 bases. Trimming removed 0 bases from V and 2 bases from J; junction bases left unmatched: 11. CDR1 is MRHNA and CDR2 is SNTAGT in the germline V gene. The CDR3 is 18 residues long. The CDR3 DNA is TGTGCCAGCAGTGACTCGAGCGTGTGGGGACAGGCAAACTATGGCTACACCTTC. Translating gives CASSDSSVWGQANYGYTF.

The J gene is TRBJ1-1, the V gene TRBV29-1; D perhaps matches TRBD1 (6 bases). The CDR3 has 12 amino acids. The V and J ends lost 6 bases and 4 bases respectively, with 12 bases between them. CDR1 is SQVTM, CDR2 ANQGSEA, per germline. CDR3 bases: TGCAGCGTCTCCGACAGGCCCACTGAAGCTTTCTTT. Its protein product is CSVSDRPTEAFF.

As concerns this clone: One end of the junction varies from germline; a read error may be responsible. The chain has TRBV7-9 and TRBJ2-5; D call uncertain. CDR3 length: 12 residues. Germline-derived CDR1 and CDR2 are SEHNR and FQNEAQ (reference sequence). The CDR3 sequence is CSSSLEGGTQYF. The CDR3 DNA sequence: TGTTCCAGCAGCTTAGAAGGCGGGACCCAGTACTTC.

This clone was detected a few times. The rearrangement links TRBV6-5 to TRBJ1-2; 7 bases fit TRBD1. The CDR3 is 16 amino acids. Germline V lookup: CDR1 MNHEY, CDR2 SVGAGI. V dropped 0 bases and J dropped 6; count of bases not matched to a gene: 10. The CDR3 DNA is TGTGCCAGCAGTTACTCCACTTACAGGGGTGAGAATGGCTACACCTTC. Amino acid sequence: CASSYSTYRGENGYTF.

The chain couples TRBV7-2 to TRBJ1-6; D is undetermined. The CDR3 spans 16 residues. Trimming pared 1 base from V and 2 bases from J, leaving 9 bases between. Germline values: CDR1 SGHTA, CDR2 FQGNSA. CDR3 in amino acids: CASSLVGRPYNSPLHF. CDR3 in DNA: TGTGCCAGCAGCTTAGTAGGGAGACCCTATAATTCACCCCTCCACTTT.

The chain combines TRBV30 with TRBJ2-7; 12 bases fit TRBD2. After removal of 2 bases from V and 1 base from J, the junction contained 9 bases not matched to a gene. This CDR3 has 17 residues. Germline CDR1 is GTSNPN and CDR2 is SVGIG (reference sequence). The CDR3 coding sequence is TGTGCCTGGAGTCGGGTCCAACTAGCGGGAGGATCCTACGAGCAGTACTTC. It yields the protein CAWSRVQLAGGSYEQYF.

The J gene is TRBJ2-1, the V gene TRBV14; D is unresolved. The CDR3 contains 16 residues. Germline CDR1 SGHDN, CDR2 FVKESK. V was trimmed by 4 bases and J by 8 bases, leaving 21 bases between them. The CDR3 is CASSLRLQTFSDEQFF. The DNA of the CDR3 is TGTGCCAGCAGCCTACGACTGCAGACTTTTTCGGATGAGCAGTTCTTC.

This rearrangement joins TRBV5-1 to TRBJ1-2, with D hard to call. The V end was cut by 7 bases, the J end by 1 base, with 8 bases between. CDR1 and CDR2 (germline): SGHRS, YFSETQ. This CDR3 is built from 12 residues. The CDR3 protein is CASGALNYGYTF. The CDR3 region has the DNA TGCGCCAGCGGAGCGCTTAACTATGGCTACACCTTC.

J is TRBJ2-7 and V is TRBV6-1; 7 nucleotides agree with TRBD1. V lost 5 bases and J lost 0; bases outside the gene matches: 7. There are 15 residues in the CDR3. CDR1 is MNHNS and CDR2 is SASEGT in the germline V gene. The CDR3 region is CASSPGQAISYEQYF. The CDR3 bases are TGTGCCAGCAGTCCCGGACAGGCCATCTCCTACGAGCAGTACTTC.

V is TRBV5-1 and J is TRBJ1-2; the D is unclear. This CDR3 comprises 16 residues. Germline CDR1 and CDR2: SGHRS and YFSETQ. Trimming removed 4 bases at V and 8 bases at J, with 24 bases between. The CDR3 DNA reads as TGCGCCAGCAGCCTTGAGGCAAGCTCCGCCTTTGGAGGCTACACCTTC. It yields the protein CASSLEASSAFGGYTF.

This clone has just a few counts. This chain connects TRBV27 to TRBJ2-1, with D possibly matching TRBD2 (5 bases). The CDR3 spans 12 residues. The germline V gene encodes CDR1 MNHEY and CDR2 SMNVEV (reference sequence). V lost 5 bases and J 9 bases, leaving 11 bases between the germline ends. The CDR3 loop is CASSPGVSEQFF. Here the CDR3 DNA reads TGTGCCAGCAGTCCCGGGGTGAGTGAGCAGTTCTTC.

J is TRBJ2-5 and V is TRBV5-1; 10 positions match TRBD1. Trimming removed 3 bases from V and 3 bases from J; junction bases left unmatched: 5. Looked up from germline, CDR1 is SGHRS and CDR2 is YFSETQ. The CDR3 has 15 residues. CDR3 sequence: CASSSTGTGEETQYF. CDR3 sequence (DNA): TGCGCCAGCAGCTCGACTGGGACAGGGGAAGAGACCCAGTACTTC.

This sequence joins TRBV9 and TRBJ1-4; D may be TRBD1 (6 bases). CDR3 length: 15 residues. V was cut by 3 bases and J by 8 bases, with 17 bases left in between. Germline V gene data show CDR1 as SGDLS and CDR2 as YYNGEE. CDR3 nucleotide sequence: TGTGCCAGCAGCGCGAGGGGGGGGGAAGGCGAAAAACTGTTTTTT. Its translation: CASSARGGEGEKLFF.

The V gene is TRBV5-4, the J gene TRBJ1-1; TRBD1 aligns across 7 bases. The germline V gene encodes CDR1 SGHNT and CDR2 YYREEE (reference sequence). After removal of 1 base from V and 5 bases from J, the junction contained 5 bases not matched to a gene. The CDR3 extends over 14 amino acids. CDR3 bases: TGTGCCAGCAGCTTGCAGGGGACAGATACTGAAGCTTTCTTT. Amino acids: CASSLQGTDTEAFF.

V is TRBV6-1 and J is TRBJ2-3; possibly TRBD1 for D (6 bases). The CDR3 sequence is 13 residues long. Trimming removed 2 bases at V and 6 bases at J, with 9 bases between. The germline V gene encodes CDR1 MNHNS and CDR2 SASEGT. CDR3 residues: CASSEPGADTQYF. The CDR3 DNA follows: TGTGCCAGCAGTGAACCAGGGGCCGATACGCAGTATTTT.